The 8 T cell receptor beta chains listed next were all sequenced from one sample in a study of T-cell memory formation after mild COVID-19. TCRdb re-derived calls from the 5' RACE reads in MiXCR, one entry per CDR3 protein. In the table there are more than 110,000 distinct CDR3 sequences, around 15% of which are singletons. What was sequenced was PBMCs or a T cell subset sorted from them (not recorded which). These receptors were obtained from an adult woman who had mild COVID-19 (a few samples of this study predate the infection). Cell type and time point are not known.

The chain combines TRBV5-1 with TRBJ2-7; 9 bases match TRBD2. CDR1 is SGHRS and CDR2 is YFSETQ in the germline V gene. With 0 bases clipped from V and 3 bases from J, the junction kept 4 bases outside the gene matches. The CDR3 covers 15 residues. CDR3 DNA sequence: TGCGCCAGCAGCTTGGAGGCTAGCGGGAACTACGAGCAGTACTTC. Translating it yields CASSLEASGNYEQYF.

This clonotype was counted between two and nine times. The chain combines TRBV7-9 with TRBJ2-7; 7 nucleotides agree with TRBD1. This CDR3 contains 15 residues. Germline trimming cut 5 bases from V and 6 bases from J; bases unmatched to any gene: 13. Looked up from germline, CDR1 is SEHNR and CDR2 is FQNEAQ (reference sequence). Here the CDR3 reads CASSHTRTGRAEQYF. CDR3 DNA sequence: TGTGCCAGCAGCCACACCAGGACAGGACGCGCCGAGCAGTACTTC.

The chain has TRBV20-1 and TRBJ2-3, with 7 bases identical to TRBD2. Trimming cost V 0 bases and J 1 base; bases outside gene matches: 1. This CDR3 spans 14 amino acids. Germline lookup yields CDR1 DFQATT and CDR2 SNEGSKA (reference sequence). The CDR3 loop reads CSAREREGTDTQYF. Written as DNA, the CDR3 is TGCAGTGCTAGAGAACGGGAGGGCACAGATACGCAGTATTTT.

V gene TRBV30 combines with J gene TRBJ2-2; D possibly corresponds to TRBD1 (6 bases). This CDR3 is built from 13 residues. The V end was cut by 5 bases, the J end by 6 bases, with 13 bases between. CDR1 and CDR2 from the germline V gene are GTSNPN and SVGIG (reference sequence). The CDR3 sequence: CAWGTRFPGELFF. As DNA, the CDR3 is TGTGCCTGGGGGACACGATTCCCCGGGGAGCTGTTTTTT.

The chain combines TRBV7-6 with TRBJ2-1; 10 bases agree with TRBD2. V lost 0 bases and J lost 7; bases outside the gene matches: 3. Germline CDR1 reads SGHVS; CDR2 reads FNYEAQ. The CDR3 extends over 15 amino acids. The CDR3 coding sequence is TGTGCCAGCAGCTTAGCGGCTAGCGGGAGTAATGAGCAGTTCTTC. Protein product: CASSLAASGSNEQFF.

This chain uses TRBV15 with TRBJ2-2; D might be TRBD2 (5 bases). There are 17 residues in the CDR3. Germline loops: CDR1 LNHNV, CDR2 YYDKDF (reference sequence). V lost 0 bases to trimming and J lost 3 bases, with 14 bases between them. CDR3 region: CATSRDFRVDYTGELFF. The CDR3 DNA follows: TGTGCCACCAGCAGAGATTTTCGTGTGGACTACACCGGGGAGCTGTTTTTT.

This clonotype was recorded a few times. The chain joins TRBV4-3 to TRBJ2-3; 11 positions agree with TRBD2. This CDR3 has 16 amino acids. Germline V gives CDR1 LGHNA, CDR2 YSLEER. The ends lost 6 bases at V and 7 bases at J; junction bases unmatched: 12. The CDR3 DNA sequence: TGCGCCAGCAGGACCGGACTAGCGGGCCCTACATATACGCAGTATTTT. Translation: CASRTGLAGPTYTQYF.

The V gene is TRBV12-3 or TRBV12-4, the J gene TRBJ1-2; D ambiguous. The V end lost 3 bases, the J end lost 0 bases, and 14 bases lay between the germline ends. This CDR3 is built from 16 residues. The CDR3 protein is CASSFHPSDTNYGYTF. The CDR3 DNA follows: TGTGCCAGCAGTTTTCATCCCTCAGATACTAACTATGGCTACACCTTC.